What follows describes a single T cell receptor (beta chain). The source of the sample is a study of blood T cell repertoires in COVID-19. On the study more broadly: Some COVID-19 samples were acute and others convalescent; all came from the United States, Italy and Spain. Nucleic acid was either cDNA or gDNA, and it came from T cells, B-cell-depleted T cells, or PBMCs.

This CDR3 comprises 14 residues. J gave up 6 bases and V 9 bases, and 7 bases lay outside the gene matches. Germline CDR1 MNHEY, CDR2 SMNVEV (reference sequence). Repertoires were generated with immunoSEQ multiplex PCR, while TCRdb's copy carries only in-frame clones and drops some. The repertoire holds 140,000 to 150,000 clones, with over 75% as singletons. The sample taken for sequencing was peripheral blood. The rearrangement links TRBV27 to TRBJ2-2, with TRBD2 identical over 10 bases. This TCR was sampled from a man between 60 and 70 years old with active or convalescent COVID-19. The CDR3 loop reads CASQRGGAAGELFF. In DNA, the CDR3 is TGTGCCAGTCAGCGGGGGGGCGCAGCCGGGGAGCTGTTTTTT.